This TCR gamma chain was observed in a study of gamma-delta T cells after stem cell transplantation. TCRdb applied CATT to the RT-PCR reads for clone calling. In the table there are about 5,000 gamma-chain clones, approximately 20% of which are singletons. The source is a human donor. It is not recorded whose cells these are; they may come from a transplant donor. Sequences were obtained from gamma-delta T cells.

CDR3 in amino acids: CATWDGLEAWKKLF. DNA of the CDR3: TGTGCCACCTGGGATGGGCTGGAGGCTTGGAAGAAACTCTTT. This chain links TRGV4 with TRGJ1 or TRGJ2. Per the germline V gene, CDR1 is EGSTGY and CDR2 is YDSYTSSV. This CDR3 spans 14 amino acids. The V gene end was trimmed by 0 bases and the J gene end by 10 bases; junction bases not matched to a gene: 12.